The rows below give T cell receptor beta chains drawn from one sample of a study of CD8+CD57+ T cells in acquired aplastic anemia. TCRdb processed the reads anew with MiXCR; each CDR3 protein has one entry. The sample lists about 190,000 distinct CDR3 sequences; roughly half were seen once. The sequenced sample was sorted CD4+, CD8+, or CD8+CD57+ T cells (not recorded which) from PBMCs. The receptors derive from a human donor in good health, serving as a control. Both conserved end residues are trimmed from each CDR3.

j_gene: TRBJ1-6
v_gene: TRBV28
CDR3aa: ASSLARRSSYNSPLH

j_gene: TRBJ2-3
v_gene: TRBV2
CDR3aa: ASRRQITDTQY

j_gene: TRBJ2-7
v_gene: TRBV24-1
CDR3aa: ATGTESNEQY

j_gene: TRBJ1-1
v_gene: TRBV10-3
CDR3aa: AISAEENTEAF

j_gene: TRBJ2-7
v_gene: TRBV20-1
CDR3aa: SARDQSGGATLYEQY

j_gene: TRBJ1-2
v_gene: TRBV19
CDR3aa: ASSIGGQDNYGYT

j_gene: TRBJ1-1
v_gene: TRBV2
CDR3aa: ASSSRQGEKRNTEAF

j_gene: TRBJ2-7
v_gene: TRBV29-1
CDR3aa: SVRTGGYEQY

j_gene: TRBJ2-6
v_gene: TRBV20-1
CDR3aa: SASAVVWANVLT

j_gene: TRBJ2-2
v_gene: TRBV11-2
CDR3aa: ASSLEPYATGELF